The clone carrying this TCR beta chain was detected ten times or more. Its antigen remains unknown. The entry originates in a study of T-cell reconstitution after alpha-beta-depleted transplantation in children. The study's findings and limits: As was reported, about two months after transplant, alpha-beta T cells came from several hundred expanded graft clones. Surviving recipient T cells and thymic progenitors produced the high day-60 TCRbeta diversity seen in some patients. By one year post-transplant, T-cell counts and diversity largely arose from T cells that were newly produced.

A TCRbeta library incorporating unique molecular identifiers was prepared. Each CDR3 protein is one row after TCRdb ran MiXCR on the PCR reads. The sample shows some 220,000 distinct CDR3 sequences, 11% of them seen only once. CDR1 and CDR2 (germline): SGHDN, FVKESK. The germline V and J ends were trimmed by 1 base and 1 base, with 8 bases remaining between them. The CDR3 has 14 residues. The TCR sequence derives from a child less than two years old with acute myeloid leukemia, due to receive a stem cell transplant. The sequences come from PBMCs, collected before TCRalphabeta/CD19-depleted stem cell transplant. The chain has TRBV14 and TRBJ2-7; D is perhaps TRBD2 (5 bases). CDR3 DNA: TGTGCCAGCAGCCAAGCGGGATGGTCCTACGAGCAGTACTTC. This codes for CASSQAGWSYEQYF. The full variable domain, in which reference TRBV14 and TRBJ2-7 provide the parts outside the CDR3, is EAGVTQFPSHSVIEKGQTVTLRCDPISGHDNLYWYRRVMGKEIKFLLHFVKESKQDESGMPNNRFLAERTGGTYSTLKVQPAELEDSGVYFCASSQAGWSYEQYFGPGTRLTVT.